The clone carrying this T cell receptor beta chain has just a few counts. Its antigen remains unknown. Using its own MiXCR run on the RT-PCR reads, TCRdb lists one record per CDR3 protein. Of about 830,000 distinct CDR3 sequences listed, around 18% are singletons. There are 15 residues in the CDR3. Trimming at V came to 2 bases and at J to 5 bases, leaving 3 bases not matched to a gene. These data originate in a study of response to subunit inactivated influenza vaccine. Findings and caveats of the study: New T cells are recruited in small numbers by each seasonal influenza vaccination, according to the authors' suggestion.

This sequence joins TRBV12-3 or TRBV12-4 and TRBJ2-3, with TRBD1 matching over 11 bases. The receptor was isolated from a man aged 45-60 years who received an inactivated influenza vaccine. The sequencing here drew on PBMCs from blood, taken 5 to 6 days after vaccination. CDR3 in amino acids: CASSLWGQGVDTQYF. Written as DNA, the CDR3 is TGTGCCAGCAGTTTATGGGGACAGGGGGTAGATACGCAGTATTTT.